The T cell receptor beta chain described here comes from a study of CD8 T cells in ankylosing spondylitis. Molecular-barcoded quantitative 5'-RACE produced these TCR beta libraries. TCRdb reprocessed the 5' RACE reads via MiXCR and lists one record per CDR3 protein. The sample holds about 480,000 distinct CDR3 sequences; roughly 17% are singletons and the top ten take approximately 0.97%. Note on this clonotype: The antigen remains unidentified.

This CDR3 is built from 11 residues. V was trimmed by 3 bases and J by 7 bases, leaving 9 bases between them. Germline-derived CDR1 and CDR2 are DFQATT and SNEGSKA (reference sequence). Study-level points and caveats: The study identified a TCR beta motif of seven or eight highly homologous variants that appeared characteristic of ankylosing spondylitis blood.

Sequencing was performed on blood, either unsorted or a sorted T cell fraction (not recorded which). The TCR comes from a male donor with ankylosing spondylitis. The rearrangement joins TRBV20-1 to TRBJ1-1; D possibly corresponds to TRBD1 (5 bases). CDR3 amino acids: CSARGGFEAFF. The CDR3 DNA reads TGCAGTGCTAGGGGGGGATTTGAAGCTTTCTTT.